This T cell receptor beta chain was sequenced in a study of blood T cells in healthy people across ages. Study results and limitations: Not knowing donor CMV status may have confounded expanded clonotype changes. The study regarded diversity estimates from one million T cells as underestimates.

This clonotype was detected only once. Its matching antigen is unknown. With a J-beta primer mix and a sample-barcoded 5' primer, a second PCR ran roughly 7 to 11 cycles. From the 5' RACE reads, TCRdb called clonotypes with MiXCR, one entry per CDR3 protein. This sample has hundreds of thousands of distinct CDR3 sequences; around 45% occur once, and the top ten carry about 32%. Germline CDR1 and CDR2: LGHNA and YNFKEQ. The CDR3 is 12 residues long. V lost 0 bases and J 9 bases, leaving 6 bases between the germline ends. This chain connects TRBV4-2 to TRBJ2-1; D ambiguous. This TCR derives from a woman aged 60-75 years in good health. The sample comprised blood. In nucleotides, the CDR3 is TGTGCCAGCAGCCAAGATTCAAGTGAGCAGTTCTTC. This gives the protein CASSQDSSEQFF.